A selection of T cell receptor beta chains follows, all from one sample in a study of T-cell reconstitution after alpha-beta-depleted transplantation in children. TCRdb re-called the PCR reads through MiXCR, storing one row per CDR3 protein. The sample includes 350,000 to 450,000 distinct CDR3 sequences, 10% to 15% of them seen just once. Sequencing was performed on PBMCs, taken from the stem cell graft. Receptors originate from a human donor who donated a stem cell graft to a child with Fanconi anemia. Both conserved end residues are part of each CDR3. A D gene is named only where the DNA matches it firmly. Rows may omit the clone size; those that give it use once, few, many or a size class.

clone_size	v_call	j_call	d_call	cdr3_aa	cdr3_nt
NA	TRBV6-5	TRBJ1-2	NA	CASSYTAGRVDGYTF	TGTGCCAGCAGTTATACGGCAGGCCGGGTCGATGGCTACACCTTC
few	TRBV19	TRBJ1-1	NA	CASSIPRSGTEAFF	TGTGCCAGTAGTATTCCTCGATCCGGGACAGAAGCTTTCTTT
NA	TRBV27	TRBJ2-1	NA	CASSLVGTYNEQFF	TGTGCCAGCAGTTTAGTGGGGACCTACAATGAGCAGTTCTTC
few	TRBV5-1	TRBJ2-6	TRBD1	CASSWQGVAGANVLTF	TGCGCCAGCAGCTGGCAGGGGGTAGCTGGGGCCAACGTCCTGACTTTC
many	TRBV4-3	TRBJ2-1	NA	CASSQFGGGPNEQFF	TGCGCCAGCAGCCAGTTCGGCGGGGGCCCCAATGAGCAGTTCTTC
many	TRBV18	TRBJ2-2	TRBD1	CASSFGQGRTGELFF	TGTGCCAGCTCATTCGGACAGGGAAGAACCGGGGAGCTGTTTTTT
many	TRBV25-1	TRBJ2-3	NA	CASSLGGQRDTQYF	TGTGCCAGCAGCCTCGGGGGGCAGAGAGATACGCAGTATTTT
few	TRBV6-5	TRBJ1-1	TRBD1	CASSYKGGGTEAFF	TGTGCCAGCAGTTACAAAGGGGGCGGGACTGAAGCTTTCTTT
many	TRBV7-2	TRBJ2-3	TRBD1	CASSSDRYTDTQYF	TGTGCCAGCAGCTCGGACAGGTACACAGATACGCAGTATTTT
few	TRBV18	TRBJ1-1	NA	CASSPQQGGNTEAFF	TGTGCCAGCTCACCACAGCAAGGGGGGAACACTGAAGCTTTCTTT
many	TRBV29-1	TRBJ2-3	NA	CSVEEWQDTQYF	TGCAGCGTTGAAGAATGGCAGGATACGCAGTATTTT
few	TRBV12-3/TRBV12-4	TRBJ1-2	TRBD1	CASSLGTANGYTF	TGTGCCAGCAGCTTAGGGACAGCCAATGGCTACACCTTC
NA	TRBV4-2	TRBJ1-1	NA	CASSQDLGNEAFF	TGTGCCAGCAGCCAAGATTTAGGGAACGAAGCTTTCTTT
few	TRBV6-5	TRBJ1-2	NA	CASSYRQGTYGYTF	TGTGCCAGCAGTTACCGCCAGGGGACATATGGCTACACCTTC
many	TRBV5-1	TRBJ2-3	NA	CASSWDTGSDTQYF	TGCGCCAGCAGCTGGGATACAGGGTCAGATACGCAGTATTTT
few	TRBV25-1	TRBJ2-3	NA	CASSEAGHFSTDTQYF	TGTGCCAGCAGTGAAGCGGGACATTTTAGCACAGATACGCAGTATTTT